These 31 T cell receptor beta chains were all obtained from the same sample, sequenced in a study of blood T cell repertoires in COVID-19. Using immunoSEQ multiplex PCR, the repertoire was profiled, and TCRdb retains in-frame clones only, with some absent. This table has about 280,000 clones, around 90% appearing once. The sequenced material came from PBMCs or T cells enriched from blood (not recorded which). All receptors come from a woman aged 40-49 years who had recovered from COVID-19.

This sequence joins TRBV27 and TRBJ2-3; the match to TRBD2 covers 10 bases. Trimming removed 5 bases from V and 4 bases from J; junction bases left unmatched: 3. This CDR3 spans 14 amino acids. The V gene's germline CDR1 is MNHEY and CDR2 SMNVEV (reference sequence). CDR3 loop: CASSLAGESDTQYF. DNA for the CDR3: TGTGCCAGCAGTCTAGCGGGAGAATCAGATACGCAGTATTTT.

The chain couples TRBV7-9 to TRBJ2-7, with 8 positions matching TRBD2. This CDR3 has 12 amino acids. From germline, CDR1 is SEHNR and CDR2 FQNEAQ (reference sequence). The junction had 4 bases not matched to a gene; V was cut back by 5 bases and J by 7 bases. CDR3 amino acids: CASSPGGMEQYF. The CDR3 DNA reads TGTGCCAGCAGCCCGGGGGGGATGGAGCAGTACTTC.

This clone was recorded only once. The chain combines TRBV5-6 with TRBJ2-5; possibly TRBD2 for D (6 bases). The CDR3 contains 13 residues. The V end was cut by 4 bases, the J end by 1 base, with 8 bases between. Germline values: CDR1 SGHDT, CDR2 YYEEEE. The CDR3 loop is CASSRGTQETQYF. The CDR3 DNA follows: TGTGCCAGCAGCCGCGGGACCCAAGAGACCCAGTACTTC.

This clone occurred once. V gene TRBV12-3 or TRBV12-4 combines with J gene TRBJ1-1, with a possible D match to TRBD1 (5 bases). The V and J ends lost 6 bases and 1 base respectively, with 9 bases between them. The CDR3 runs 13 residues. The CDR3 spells CASSLQGNTEAFF. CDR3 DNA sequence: TGTGCCAGCAGCCTCCAGGGGAACACTGAAGCTTTCTTT.

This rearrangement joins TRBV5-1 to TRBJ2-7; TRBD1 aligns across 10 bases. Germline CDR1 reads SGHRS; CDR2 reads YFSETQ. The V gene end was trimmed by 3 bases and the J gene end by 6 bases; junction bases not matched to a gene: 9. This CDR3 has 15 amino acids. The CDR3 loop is CASSSSGTGVLEQYF. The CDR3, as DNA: TGCGCCAGCAGCTCTTCCGGGACAGGGGTTCTCGAGCAGTACTTC.

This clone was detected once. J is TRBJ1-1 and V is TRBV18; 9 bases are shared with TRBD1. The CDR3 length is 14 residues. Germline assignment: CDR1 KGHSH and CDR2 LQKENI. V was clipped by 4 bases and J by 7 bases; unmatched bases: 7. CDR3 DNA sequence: TGTGCCAGCTCACTTATTACAGGGGGCGGTGAAGCTTTCTTT. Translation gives CASSLITGGGEAFF.

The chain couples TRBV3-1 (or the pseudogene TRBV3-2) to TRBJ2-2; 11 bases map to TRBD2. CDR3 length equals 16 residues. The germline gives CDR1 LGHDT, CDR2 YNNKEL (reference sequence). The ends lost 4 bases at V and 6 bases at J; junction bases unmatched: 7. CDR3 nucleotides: TGTGCCAGCAGCCCAGGGACTAGCGGCTTCCCCGGGGAGCTGTTTTTT. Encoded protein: CASSPGTSGFPGELFF.

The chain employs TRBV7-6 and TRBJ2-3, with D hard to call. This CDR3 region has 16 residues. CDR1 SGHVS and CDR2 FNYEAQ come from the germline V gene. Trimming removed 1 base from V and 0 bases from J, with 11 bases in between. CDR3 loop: CASSLGGLTSTDTQYF. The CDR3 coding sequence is TGTGCCAGCAGCTTAGGTGGCCTGACTAGCACAGATACGCAGTATTTT.

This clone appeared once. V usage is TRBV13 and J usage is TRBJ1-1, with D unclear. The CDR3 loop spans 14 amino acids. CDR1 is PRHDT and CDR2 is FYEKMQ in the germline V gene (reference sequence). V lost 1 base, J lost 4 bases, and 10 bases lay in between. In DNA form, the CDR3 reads TGTGCCAGCAGCTTAGTGGGTCGGGGCACTGAAGCTTTCTTT. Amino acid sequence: CASSLVGRGTEAFF.

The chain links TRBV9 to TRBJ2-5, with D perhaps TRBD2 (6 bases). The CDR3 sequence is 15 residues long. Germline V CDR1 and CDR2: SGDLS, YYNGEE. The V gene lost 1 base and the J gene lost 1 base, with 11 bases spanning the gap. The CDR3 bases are TGTGCCAGCAGCGTATCGGGAGACCGCCAAGAGACCCAGTACTTC. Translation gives CASSVSGDRQETQYF.

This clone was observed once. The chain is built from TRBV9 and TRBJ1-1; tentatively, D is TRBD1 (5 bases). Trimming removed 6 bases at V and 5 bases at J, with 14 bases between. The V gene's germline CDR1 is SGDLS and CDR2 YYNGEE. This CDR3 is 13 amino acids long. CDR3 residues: CASISLEGTEAFF. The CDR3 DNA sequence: TGTGCCAGCATCTCTTTGGAGGGGACTGAAGCTTTCTTT.

The chain's CDR3 is CASNYDRTSNQPQHF. The CDR3 DNA reads as TGTGCCAGCAATTATGACAGGACCAGCAATCAGCCCCAGCATTTT. The rearrangement uses TRBV2 and TRBJ1-5; a possible D gene is TRBD1 (6 bases). The CDR3 is 15 amino acids. Trimming cost V 7 bases and J 1 base, with 14 bases left between them. CDR1 SNHLY and CDR2 FYNNEI come from the germline V gene.

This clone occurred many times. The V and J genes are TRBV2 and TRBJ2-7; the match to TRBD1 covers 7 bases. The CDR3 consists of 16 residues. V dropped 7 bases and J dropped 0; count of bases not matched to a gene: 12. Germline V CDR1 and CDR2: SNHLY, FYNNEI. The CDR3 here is CASKRDSSSSSYEQYF. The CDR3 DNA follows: TGTGCCAGCAAGAGGGACAGTTCATCCAGCTCCTACGAGCAGTACTTC.

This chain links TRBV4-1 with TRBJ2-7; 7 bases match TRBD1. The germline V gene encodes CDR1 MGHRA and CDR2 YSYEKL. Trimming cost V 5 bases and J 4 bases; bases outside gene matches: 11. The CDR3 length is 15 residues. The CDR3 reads CASSFRDSLTYEQYF. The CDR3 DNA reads TGCGCCAGCAGCTTCCGGGACAGTCTGACTTACGAGCAGTACTTC.

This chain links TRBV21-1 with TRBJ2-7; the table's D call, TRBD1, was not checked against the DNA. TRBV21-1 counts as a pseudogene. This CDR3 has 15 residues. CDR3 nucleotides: TGTGCCAGCAGCCTAACCCGGGACAGGGATTACGAGCAGTACTTC. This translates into CASSLTRDRDYEQYF.

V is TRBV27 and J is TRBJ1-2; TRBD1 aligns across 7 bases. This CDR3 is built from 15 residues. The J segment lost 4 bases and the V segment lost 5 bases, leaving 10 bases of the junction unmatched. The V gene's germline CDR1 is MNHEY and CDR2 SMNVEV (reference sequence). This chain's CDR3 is CASSPGTDQLYGYTF. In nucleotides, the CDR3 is TGTGCCAGCAGTCCGGGGACAGATCAACTCTATGGCTACACCTTC.

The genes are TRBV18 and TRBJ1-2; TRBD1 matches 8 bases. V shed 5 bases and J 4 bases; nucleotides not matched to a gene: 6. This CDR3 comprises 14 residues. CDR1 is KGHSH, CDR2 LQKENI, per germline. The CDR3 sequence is CASSDQGASYGYTF. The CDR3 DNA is TGTGCCAGCTCAGACCAGGGGGCTTCCTATGGCTACACCTTC.

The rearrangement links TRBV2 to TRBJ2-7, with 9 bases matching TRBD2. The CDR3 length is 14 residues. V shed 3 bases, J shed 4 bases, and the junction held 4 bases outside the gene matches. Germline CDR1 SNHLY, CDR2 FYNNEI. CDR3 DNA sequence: TGTGCCAGCAGTGAGCGGGAGGGCCAATACGAGCAGTACTTC. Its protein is CASSEREGQYEQYF.

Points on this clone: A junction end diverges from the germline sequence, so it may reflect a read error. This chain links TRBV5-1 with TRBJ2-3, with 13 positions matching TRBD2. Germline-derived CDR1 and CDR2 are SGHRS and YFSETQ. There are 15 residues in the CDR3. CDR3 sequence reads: CASSLGLAGPDTQYF. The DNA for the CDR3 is TGCGCCAGCAGTTTGGGACTAGCGGGACCAGATACGCAGTATTTT.

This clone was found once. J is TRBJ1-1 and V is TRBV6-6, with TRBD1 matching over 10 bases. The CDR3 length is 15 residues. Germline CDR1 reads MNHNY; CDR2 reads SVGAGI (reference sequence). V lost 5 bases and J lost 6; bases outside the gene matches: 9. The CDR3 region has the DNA TGTGCCAGCAGTAAGACAGGGGGCGCCTTGGCTGAAGCTTTCTTT. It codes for CASSKTGGALAEAFF.

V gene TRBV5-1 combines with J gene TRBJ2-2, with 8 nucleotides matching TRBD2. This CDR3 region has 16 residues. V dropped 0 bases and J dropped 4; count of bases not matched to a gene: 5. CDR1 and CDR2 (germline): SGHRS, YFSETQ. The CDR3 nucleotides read TGCGCCAGCAGCTTGGGTCTAGCGGGCGGCACCGGGGAGCTGTTTTTT. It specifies CASSLGLAGGTGELFF. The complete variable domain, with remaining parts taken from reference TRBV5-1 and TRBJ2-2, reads KAGVTQTPRYLIKTRGQQVTLSCSPISGHRSVSWYQQTPGQGLQFLFEYFSETQRNKGNFPGRFSGRQFSNSRSEMNVSTLELGDSALYLCASSLGLAGGTGELFFGEGSRLTVL.

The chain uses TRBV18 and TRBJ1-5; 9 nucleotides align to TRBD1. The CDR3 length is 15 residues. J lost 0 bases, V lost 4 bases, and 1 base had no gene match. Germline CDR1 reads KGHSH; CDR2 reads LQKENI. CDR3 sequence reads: CASSRQGVSNQPQHF. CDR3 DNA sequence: TGTGCCAGCTCACGACAGGGGGTTAGCAATCAGCCCCAGCATTTT.

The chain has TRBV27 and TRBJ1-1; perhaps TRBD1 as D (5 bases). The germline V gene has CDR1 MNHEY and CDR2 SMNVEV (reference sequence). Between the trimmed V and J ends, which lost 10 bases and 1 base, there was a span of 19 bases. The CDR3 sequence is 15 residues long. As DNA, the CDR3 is TGTGCCACCAAAGTCACCTCAACAGGGAACACTGAAGCTTTCTTT. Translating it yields CATKVTSTGNTEAFF.

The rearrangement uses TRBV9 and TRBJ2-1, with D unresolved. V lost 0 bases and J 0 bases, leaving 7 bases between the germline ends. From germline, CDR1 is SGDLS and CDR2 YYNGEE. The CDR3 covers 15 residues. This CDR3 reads CASSVATRSYNEQFF. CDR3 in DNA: TGTGCCAGCAGCGTAGCTACCCGCTCCTACAATGAGCAGTTCTTC.

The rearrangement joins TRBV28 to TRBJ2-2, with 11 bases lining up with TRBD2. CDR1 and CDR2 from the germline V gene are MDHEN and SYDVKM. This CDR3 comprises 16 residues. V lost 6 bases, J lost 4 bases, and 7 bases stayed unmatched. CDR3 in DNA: TGTGCCAGCAGGCGACTAGCGGGGATGAGCACCGGGGAGCTGTTTTTT. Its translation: CASRRLAGMSTGELFF. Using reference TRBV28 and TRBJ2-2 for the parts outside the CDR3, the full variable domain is DVKVTQSSRYLVKRTGEKVFLECVQDMDHENMFWYRQDPGLGLRLIYFSYDVKMKEKGDIPEGYSVSREKKERFSLILESASTNQTSMYLCASRRLAGMSTGELFFGEGSRLTVL.

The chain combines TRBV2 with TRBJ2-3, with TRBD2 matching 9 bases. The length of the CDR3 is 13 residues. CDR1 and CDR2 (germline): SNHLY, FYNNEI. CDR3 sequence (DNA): TGTGCAATAGCGGGAGCTAGCACAGATACGCAGTATTTT. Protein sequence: CAIAGASTDTQYF.

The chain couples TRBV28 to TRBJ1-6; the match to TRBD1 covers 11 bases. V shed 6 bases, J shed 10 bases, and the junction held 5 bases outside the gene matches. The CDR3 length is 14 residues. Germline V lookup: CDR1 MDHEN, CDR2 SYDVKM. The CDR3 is CASRGQGAGSPLHF. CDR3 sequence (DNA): TGTGCCAGCAGAGGACAGGGGGCGGGCTCACCCCTCCACTTT. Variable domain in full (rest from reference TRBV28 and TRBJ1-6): DVKVTQSSRYLVKRTGEKVFLECVQDMDHENMFWYRQDPGLGLRLIYFSYDVKMKEKGDIPEGYSVSREKKERFSLILESASTNQTSMYLCASRGQGAGSPLHFGNGTRLTVT.

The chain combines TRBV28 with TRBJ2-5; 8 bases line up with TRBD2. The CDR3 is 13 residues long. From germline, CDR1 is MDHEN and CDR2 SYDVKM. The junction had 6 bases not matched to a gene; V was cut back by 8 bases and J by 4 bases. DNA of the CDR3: TGTGCCAGCTCCCCGGGGGGGACAGAGACCCAGTACTTC. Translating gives CASSPGGTETQYF.

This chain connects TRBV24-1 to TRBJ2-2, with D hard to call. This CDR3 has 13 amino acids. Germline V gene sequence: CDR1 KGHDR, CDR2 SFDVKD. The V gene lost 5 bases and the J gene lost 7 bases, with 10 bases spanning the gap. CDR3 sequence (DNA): TGTGCCACCAGTGTACTACGTGGCGGGGAGCTGTTTTTT. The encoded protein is CATSVLRGGELFF.

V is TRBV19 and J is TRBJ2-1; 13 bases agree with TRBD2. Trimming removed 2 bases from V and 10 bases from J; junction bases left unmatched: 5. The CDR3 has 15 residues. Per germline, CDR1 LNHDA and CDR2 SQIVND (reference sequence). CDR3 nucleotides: TGTGCCAGTAGTATACGACGACTAGCGGGAGGCGAGCAGTTCTTC. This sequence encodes CASSIRRLAGGEQFF.

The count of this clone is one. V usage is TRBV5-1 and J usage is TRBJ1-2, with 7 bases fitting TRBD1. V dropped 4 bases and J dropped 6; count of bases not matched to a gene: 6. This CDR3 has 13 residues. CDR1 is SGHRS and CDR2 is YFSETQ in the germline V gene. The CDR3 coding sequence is TGCGCCAGCAGCCAGACAGGGATTGATGGCTACACCTTC. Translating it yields CASSQTGIDGYTF.